This T cell receptor (beta chain) was sequenced in a study of monozygotic twins with inflammatory bowel disease. General study points: The study supported no single strong signal or clonotype linked to IBD.

Blood was drawn once per donor, and each sample measured under 3 ml. From its re-call of the 5' RACE reads, TCRdb lists each CDR3 protein once, without DNA. Its table lists approximately 380,000 distinct CDR3 sequences. A remark on this clonotype: Its antigen is currently unknown.

Sequencing was carried out using blood. The clonotype was recovered from a human donor with ulcerative colitis or Crohn's disease, or a healthy co-twin of an affected twin (not recorded which).

The CDR3 sequence is CASSFQWGDTEAFF. The chain combines TRBV7-3 with TRBJ1-1; TCRdb's D call, TRBD1, is unchecked because there is no DNA. The CDR3 loop spans 14 amino acids. The germline CDR1 and CDR2 sequences are SGHTA and FQGTGA.